In its sample, the clone carrying this T cell receptor beta chain was seen a few times. This record comes from a study of CDR3 diversity in severe acne. Unmatched junction bases numbered 3, after V lost 7 bases and J lost 2 bases. Germline V CDR1 and CDR2: DFQATT, SNEGSKA (reference sequence). The CDR3 is 13 residues long. TCRdb used MiXCR to reprocess the PCR reads, holding one entry per CDR3 protein. Among tens of thousands of distinct CDR3 sequences listed, under 60% were seen once. The specimen was blood. J is TRBJ2-5 and V is TRBV20-1; 11 bases align to TRBD1. The clonotype was recovered from a male donor in good health, without acne. This CDR3 reads CSGGDRGQETQYF. The CDR3 bases are TGCAGTGGGGGGGACAGGGGGCAAGAGACCCAGTACTTC.